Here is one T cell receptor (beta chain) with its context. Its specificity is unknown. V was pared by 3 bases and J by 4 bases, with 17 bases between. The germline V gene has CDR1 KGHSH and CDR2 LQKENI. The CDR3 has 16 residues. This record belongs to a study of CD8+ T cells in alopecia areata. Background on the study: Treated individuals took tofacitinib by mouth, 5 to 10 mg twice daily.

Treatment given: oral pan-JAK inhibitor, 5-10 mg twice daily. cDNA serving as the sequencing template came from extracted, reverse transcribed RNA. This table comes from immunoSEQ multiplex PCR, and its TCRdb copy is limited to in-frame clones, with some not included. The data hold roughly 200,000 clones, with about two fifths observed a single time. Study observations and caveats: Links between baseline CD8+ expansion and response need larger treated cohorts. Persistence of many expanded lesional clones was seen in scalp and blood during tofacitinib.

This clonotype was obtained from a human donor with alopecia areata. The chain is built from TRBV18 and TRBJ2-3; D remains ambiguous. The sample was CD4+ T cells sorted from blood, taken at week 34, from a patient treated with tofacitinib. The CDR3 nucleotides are TGTGCCAGCTCACCTGTATCTTCCTCTGATCCAGATACGCAGTATTTT. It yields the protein CASSPVSSSDPDTQYF.